The 23 T cell receptor beta chains presented below share a single source sample, sequenced in a study of OX40 agonist ivuxolimab in advanced cancers. The data were produced by immunoSEQ multiplex PCR, yet TCRdb's version contains in-frame clones alone and is incomplete. The repertoire has 60,000 or so clones, approximately 87% of them found once; the top ten carry around 5.2%. The source material was CD4+ or CD8+ T cells sorted from blood, sampled in a trial of the OX40 agonist ivuxolimab. All receptors derive from an adult with an advanced solid tumor such as melanoma, head and neck, liver or kidney cancer.

The V gene is TRBV5-1, the J gene TRBJ1-2; D possibly corresponds to TRBD1 (5 bases). There are 16 residues in the CDR3. The V gene lost 5 bases and the J gene lost 8 bases, with 25 bases spanning the gap. Germline V CDR1 and CDR2: SGHRS, YFSETQ. The CDR3 spells CASRTGTHLGLVGYTF. Written as DNA, the CDR3 is TGCGCCAGCAGAACTGGGACCCACCTCGGGTTAGTGGGCTACACCTTC.

The chain employs TRBV11-2 and TRBJ1-4; possibly TRBD1 for D (6 bases). Trimming stripped 2 bases from V and 12 bases from J, with 22 bases between. The germline gives CDR1 SGHAT, CDR2 FQNNGV. The CDR3 covers 16 residues. The CDR3 spells CASSLQGGGGGRELFF. The CDR3 region has the DNA TGTGCCAGCAGCTTACAAGGGGGTGGCGGGGGAAGGGAACTGTTTTTT.

The chain uses TRBV4-1 and TRBJ2-5; 12 nucleotides match TRBD1. J lost 4 bases, V lost 2 bases, and 5 bases had no gene match. Germline values: CDR1 MGHRA, CDR2 YSYEKL. The CDR3 spans 16 residues. The CDR3 here is CASSQHGTGGLETQYF. The CDR3 DNA reads TGCGCCAGCAGCCAACACGGGACAGGGGGCTTAGAGACCCAGTACTTC.

The DNA for the CDR3 is TGCGCCAGCAGCTTCGGGGGGAACACCGGGGAGCTGTTTTTT. This translates into CASSFGGNTGELFF. This chain joins TRBV5-1 and TRBJ2-2, with D perhaps matching TRBD2 (6 bases). V was pared by 2 bases and J by 1 base, with 6 bases between. The length of the CDR3 is 14 residues. Germline V lookup: CDR1 SGHRS, CDR2 YFSETQ.

The CDR3 nucleotides are TGTGCCAGCAGCTTAGGCAGGGACAGGGTAACGGATGAGCAGTTCTTC. Its translation is CASSLGRDRVTDEQFF. The chain carries TRBV11-2 and TRBJ2-1; TRBD1 aligns across 9 bases. Per the germline V gene, CDR1 is SGHAT and CDR2 is FQNNGV. The CDR3 spans 16 residues. Trimming took 1 base from V and 8 from J; bases not matched to a gene: 9.

The V call is TRBV6-1, the J call TRBJ2-7; TRBD2 matches at 7 bases. Trimming cost V 4 bases and J 5 bases; bases outside gene matches: 11. This CDR3 has 15 residues. Germline values: CDR1 MNHNS, CDR2 SASEGT. The CDR3 nucleotides read TGTGCCAGCAGTGGTCGGGGCTGGGAGGGTAACGAGCAGTACTTC. Residues: CASSGRGWEGNEQYF.

The CDR3 coding sequence is TGCGCCAGCCGAACGGGGCTAGCGGGGTCGAGCACCGGGGAGCTGTTTTTT. It translates to CASRTGLAGSSTGELFF. The V gene is TRBV5-1, the J gene TRBJ2-2, with 9 bases lining up with TRBD2. The germline V gene encodes CDR1 SGHRS and CDR2 YFSETQ. The CDR3 is 17 amino acids. V shed 7 bases and J 4 bases; nucleotides not matched to a gene: 14.

This clone showed up just a few times. This chain uses TRBV7-2 with TRBJ2-5, with 8 nucleotides matching TRBD1. CDR3 length equals 14 residues. V shed 2 bases and J 4 bases; nucleotides not matched to a gene: 3. CDR1 and CDR2 from the germline V gene are SGHTA and FQGNSA. As DNA, the CDR3 is TGTGCCAGCAGCTTAAACAGGGGGGCAGAGACCCAGTACTTC. This encodes CASSLNRGAETQYF.

This clone was counted once. The CDR3 nucleotides read TGTGCCAGCCGGACGTCGAACACTGAAGCTTTCTTT. It yields the protein CASRTSNTEAFF. This sequence joins TRBV2 and TRBJ1-1; no clear D. The CDR3 length is 12 residues. Trimming left V 8 bases short and J 1 base short, with 8 bases between. Germline V gives CDR1 SNHLY, CDR2 FYNNEI.

The V gene is TRBV25-1, the J gene TRBJ2-2, with a possible D match to TRBD1 (5 bases). The length of the CDR3 is 16 residues. Germline values: CDR1 MGHDK, CDR2 SYGVNS. V shed 2 bases and J shed 2 bases, with 12 bases lying between them. As DNA, the CDR3 is TGTGCCAGCAGTGAACAGGGAAGAGGCAACACCGGGGAGCTGTTTTTT. This sequence encodes CASSEQGRGNTGELFF. The complete variable domain, with remaining parts taken from reference TRBV25-1 and TRBJ2-2, reads EADIYQTPRYLVIGTGKKITLECSQTMGHDKMYWYQQDPGMELHLIHYSYGVNSTEKGDLSSESTVSRIRTEHFPLTLESARPSHTSQYLCASSEQGRGNTGELFFGEGSRLTVL.

This clone occurred a few times. The chain links TRBV15 to TRBJ1-5, with TRBD1 matching 9 bases. The CDR3 extends over 14 amino acids. The ends lost 5 bases at V and 7 bases at J; junction bases unmatched: 6. Germline V CDR1 and CDR2: LNHNV, YYDKDF (reference sequence). This CDR3 reads CATSLDRGGQPQHF. DNA for the CDR3: TGTGCCACCAGCCTGGACAGGGGAGGACAGCCCCAGCATTTT.

The rearrangement joins TRBV19 to TRBJ2-3; TRBD1 or TRBD2 may be the D gene (5 bases each). Trimming removed 4 bases from V and 2 bases from J, with 10 bases in between. Germline V gives CDR1 LNHDA, CDR2 SQIVND (reference sequence). The CDR3 runs to 14 residues. This chain's CDR3 is CASSTTGTTDTQYF. For the CDR3, the DNA is TGTGCCAGTAGTACAACCGGGACCACAGATACGCAGTATTTT.

The V and J genes are TRBV4-2 and TRBJ1-4; perhaps TRBD1 as D (6 bases). Germline assignment: CDR1 LGHNA and CDR2 YNFKEQ. This CDR3 has 15 amino acids. Trimming removed 0 bases at V and 5 bases at J, with 10 bases between. The CDR3 nucleotides are TGTGCCAGCAGCCAAGATCGAAGGGGGAATGAAAAACTGTTTTTT. Translating gives CASSQDRRGNEKLFF.

Worth noting for this clone: Mismatch with germline at one junction end may stem from a read error. V and J are TRBV12-5 and TRBJ2-7, with 9 bases matching TRBD1. The CDR3 runs to 17 residues. Germline CDR1 is LGHNT and CDR2 is FRNRAP. The CDR3 protein is CASGFHHRDRVSHEQYF. CDR3 bases: TGTGCTAGTGGTTTCCATCACCGGGACAGGGTCTCCCACGAGCAGTACTTC.

The chain uses TRBV5-1 and TRBJ1-3; D not certain. V lost 4 bases, J lost 1 base, and 12 bases lay in between. This CDR3 is 15 amino acids long. Looked up from germline, CDR1 is SGHRS and CDR2 is YFSETQ. CDR3 coding DNA: TGCGCCAGCAGCGGGAGTAGCGGTTCTGGAAACACCATATATTTT. The encoded protein is CASSGSSGSGNTIYF.

The chain links TRBV18 to TRBJ2-7; 8 bases map to TRBD1. The J segment lost 5 bases and the V segment lost 3 bases, leaving 9 bases of the junction unmatched. The length of the CDR3 is 15 residues. Germline CDR1 reads KGHSH; CDR2 reads LQKENI. For the CDR3, the DNA is TGTGCCAGCTCACCCCCACAGGGGGATATGGACGAGCAGTACTTC. Translation: CASSPPQGDMDEQYF.

The V gene is TRBV29-1, the J gene TRBJ1-2; weak D call: TRBD1 (5 bases). Trimming cost V 6 bases and J 8 bases, with 16 bases left between them. Germline loops: CDR1 SQVTM, CDR2 ANQGSEA. The CDR3 is 12 residues long. The CDR3 region has the DNA TGCAGCGTCACTGGGACTCATCTAGGCTACACCTTC. It encodes CSVTGTHLGYTF.

This clone was observed a few times. This chain connects TRBV18 to TRBJ1-5; D is undetermined. From germline, CDR1 is KGHSH and CDR2 LQKENI. Trimming cost V 5 bases and J 2 bases, with 10 bases left between them. There are 14 residues in the CDR3. The CDR3 is CASSVQQGNQPQHF. CDR3 in DNA: TGTGCCAGCTCAGTACAGCAGGGCAATCAGCCCCAGCATTTT.

This chain connects TRBV7-6 to TRBJ1-2; a possible D gene is TRBD1 (6 bases). V was shortened by 5 bases and J by 5 bases, with 18 bases between the two germline ends. This CDR3 contains 15 residues. Germline V lookup: CDR1 SGHVS, CDR2 FNYEAQ. The chain's CDR3 is CASSPSGGARYGYTF. CDR3 DNA: TGTGCCAGCAGCCCCAGCGGGGGGGCGCGGTATGGCTACACCTTC.

The chain joins TRBV21-1 to TRBJ1-2. TRBV21-1 is assigned pseudogene status. The length of the CDR3 is 9 residues. For the CDR3, the DNA is TGTGCCAGCAGCGCCACCTACACCTTC. Translated: CASSATYTF.

This rearrangement joins TRBV2 to TRBJ2-2; 8 bases are a match to TRBD2. The V gene's germline CDR1 is SNHLY and CDR2 FYNNEI. CDR3 length equals 13 residues. V dropped 5 bases and J dropped 8; count of bases not matched to a gene: 4. The CDR3 is CASSSIAGGELFF. CDR3 bases: TGTGCCAGCAGTTCCATAGCGGGGGGGGAGCTGTTTTTT. Full variable domain (outside the CDR3, taken from reference TRBV2 and TRBJ2-2): EPEVTQTPSHQVTQMGQEVILRCVPISNHLYFYWYRQILGQKVEFLVSFYNNEISEKSEIFDDQFSVERPDGSNFTLKIRSTKLEDSAMYFCASSSIAGGELFFGEGSRLTVL.

The V gene is TRBV7-8, the J gene TRBJ2-2; D may be TRBD1 or TRBD2 (5 bases each). The germline V gene encodes CDR1 SGHVS and CDR2 FQNEAQ. Trimming removed 5 bases at V and 0 bases at J, with 16 bases between. CDR3 size: 17 residues. CDR3 region: CASSRWDPGTNTGELFF. CDR3 nucleotide sequence: TGTGCCAGCAGCCGATGGGACCCAGGAACGAACACCGGGGAGCTGTTTTTT.

The J gene is TRBJ1-2, the V gene TRBV16; 7 positions agree with TRBD1. Trimming removed 0 bases from V and 8 bases from J; junction bases left unmatched: 9. The CDR3 loop spans 15 amino acids. Germline CDR1 KGHSY, CDR2 FQNENV. CDR3 in DNA: TGTGCCAGCAGCCAATCACGAGACAGGGTGAAGGGCTACACCTTC. It is translated as CASSQSRDRVKGYTF.